The 30 T cell receptor beta chains below come from one sample, sequenced in a study of identical twins. One entry per CDR3 protein results from TCRdb running MiXCR on the 5' RACE reads. This sample carries about 810,000 distinct CDR3 sequences, approximately 13% of them seen once, and the ten largest clones take around 1.6%. These data were also filed under a second study, of yellow fever vaccine responses in identical twins.

Material for sequencing was PBMCs. The receptors were gathered from a woman younger than 30 in good health.

This chain uses TRBV18 with TRBJ2-3, with 7 nucleotides matching TRBD2. The CDR3 runs to 19 residues. V trimming: 1 base; J trimming: 5 bases; junction bases outside the gene matches: 18. Germline V gene data show CDR1 as KGHSH and CDR2 as LQKENI. The CDR3 DNA sequence: TGTGCCAGCTCACCACGAGAACTAGCGAGGGGTCATGGTAGAGATACGCAGTATTTT. Amino acids: CASSPRELARGHGRDTQYF.

The chain couples TRBV4-1 to TRBJ2-1; TRBD1 is a possible D gene (6 bases). Germline values: CDR1 MGHRA, CDR2 YSYEKL. V was pared by 2 bases and J by 4 bases, with 9 bases between. The CDR3 is made up of 14 amino acids. Here the CDR3 DNA reads TGCGCCAGCAGCCAACAACAGGGATACAATGAGCAGTTCTTC. This encodes CASSQQQGYNEQFF.

Only a few counts were recorded for this clonotype. The rearrangement joins TRBV24-1 to TRBJ2-2; D assignment may be TRBD1 or TRBD2 (5 bases each). The CDR3 is 16 residues long. CDR1 is KGHDR and CDR2 is SFDVKD in the germline V gene. Trimming took off 4 bases at V and 1 base at J, with 12 bases between the two ends. CDR3 sequence reads: CATSEPGTMNTGELFF. The DNA of the CDR3 is TGTGCCACCAGTGAGCCCGGGACCATGAACACCGGGGAGCTGTTTTTT.

In its sample, this clonotype was seen a few times. The chain joins TRBV5-1 to TRBJ2-5, with D perhaps given as TRBD1 or TRBD2 (7 bases each). The length of the CDR3 is 15 residues. Looked up from germline, CDR1 is SGHRS and CDR2 is YFSETQ. V was trimmed by 4 bases and J by 4 bases, leaving 17 bases between them. CDR3 region: CASSRTGGGGETQYF. The DNA for the CDR3 is TGCGCCAGCAGCCGGACAGGAGGCGGGGGAGAGACCCAGTACTTC.

This clonotype has more than one count but fewer than ten. One end of the junction fails to match germline, which may point to a read error. The chain has TRBV7-6 and TRBJ2-1, with 9 bases identical to TRBD1. CDR3 length equals 16 residues. Germline CDR1 and CDR2: SGHVS and FNYEAQ. CDR3 nucleotides: TGTGCCAGCACCTTAGGACCGGGACAGGGTACCAATGAGCAGTTCTTC. This sequence encodes CASTLGPGQGTNEQFF.

Ten or more counts support this clonotype. The chain employs TRBV29-1 and TRBJ2-1, with D maybe TRBD2 (6 bases). Germline V gives CDR1 SQVTM, CDR2 ANQGSEA. Trimming removed 6 bases from V and 15 bases from J, with 18 bases in between. The CDR3 consists of 11 residues. Here the CDR3 reads CSVFLGDSLFF. Here the CDR3 DNA reads TGCAGCGTATTCTTAGGGGACTCGCTGTTCTTC.

This clonotype has at least ten counts. This rearrangement joins TRBV15 to TRBJ2-2, with D tentatively TRBD2 (6 bases). From germline, CDR1 is LNHNV and CDR2 YYDKDF (reference sequence). V was pared by 0 bases and J by 5 bases, with 7 bases between. This CDR3 has 14 residues. CDR3 loop: CATSRDRGTGELFF. The CDR3 DNA follows: TGTGCCACCAGCAGAGACCGGGGGACCGGGGAGCTGTTTTTT.

This clonotype was counted only a few times. The chain uses TRBV27 and TRBJ1-1; D call uncertain. CDR3 length: 15 amino acids. Germline V CDR1 and CDR2: MNHEY, SMNVEV (reference sequence). V lost 6 bases, J lost 1 base, and 15 bases lay in between. The CDR3 DNA sequence: TGTGCCAGCAGGTACAATTTATTGGGGAACACTGAAGCTTTCTTT. Residues: CASRYNLLGNTEAFF.

This clonotype was seen more than once but under ten times. This chain links TRBV29-1 with TRBJ1-3; TRBD1 is a possible D gene (5 bases). Trimming cost V 5 bases and J 3 bases, with 14 bases left between them. Germline V gene sequence: CDR1 SQVTM, CDR2 ANQGSEA. This CDR3 has 14 residues. The CDR3 DNA is TGCAGCGTTCTGCCAGGGAGAGGTGGAAACACCATATATTTT. Translated, it gives CSVLPGRGGNTIYF.

The chain has TRBV21-1 and TRBJ2-7; the table's D call of TRBD1 was not tested on the DNA. TRBV21-1 is noted as a pseudogene. The CDR3 is 16 amino acids. The CDR3 DNA reads TGTGCCAGCAGCAAAGATCCCGGGACGGTCTCCTACGAGCAGTACGTC. Translation: CASSKDPGTVSYEQYV.

The chain carries TRBV20-1 and TRBJ2-7; 7 bases are a match to TRBD2. The CDR3 loop spans 13 amino acids. V was clipped by 3 bases and J by 0 bases; unmatched bases: 2. The V gene's germline CDR1 is DFQATT and CDR2 SNEGSKA (reference sequence). In nucleotides, the CDR3 is TGCAGTGCTAGCCGGGACTACTCCTACGAGCAGTACTTC. It specifies CSASRDYSYEQYF.

V usage is TRBV20-1 and J usage is TRBJ2-1; 7 positions agree with TRBD2. V dropped 2 bases and J dropped 6; count of bases not matched to a gene: 4. The CDR3 covers 13 residues. Looked up from germline, CDR1 is DFQATT and CDR2 is SNEGSKA (reference sequence). This CDR3 reads CSARWGGGNEQFF. DNA of the CDR3: TGCAGTGCTAGATGGGGGGGAGGCAATGAGCAGTTCTTC.

This clonotype was observed at least ten times. The V gene is TRBV28, the J gene TRBJ1-6; D is unclear. Per the germline V gene, CDR1 is MDHEN and CDR2 is SYDVKM. The CDR3 length is 14 residues. Trimming stripped 3 bases from V and 6 bases from J, with 9 bases between. The CDR3 is CASSLRLTNSPLHF. The CDR3 coding sequence is TGTGCCAGCAGTTTGCGGCTGACTAATTCACCCCTCCACTTT.

V usage is TRBV28 and J usage is TRBJ2-1; possibly TRBD1 for D (5 bases). CDR3 length: 12 residues. V shed 7 bases and J shed 12 bases, with 16 bases lying between them. Germline assignment: CDR1 MDHEN and CDR2 SYDVKM. In DNA, the CDR3 is TGTGCCAGCACCGTGGGCCTTGGGGCGCAGTTCTTC. It yields the protein CASTVGLGAQFF.

The chain is built from TRBV20-1 and TRBJ2-1, with 10 bases fitting TRBD2. Germline V CDR1 and CDR2: DFQATT, SNEGSKA (reference sequence). This CDR3 spans 16 amino acids. V lost 1 base to trimming and J lost 10 bases; unmatched junction nucleotides: 13. In DNA, the CDR3 is TGCAGTGCTAGAGTCCCCACGACTAGCGGGTGGGGGGAGCAGTTCTTC. Translation: CSARVPTTSGWGEQFF.

V and J are TRBV6-1 and TRBJ2-7, with 9 bases matching TRBD2. CDR1 is MNHNS, CDR2 SASEGT, per germline. The CDR3 length is 13 residues. Trimming took 10 bases from V and 1 from J; bases not matched to a gene: 5. The CDR3 is CATWTSVSYEQYF. The DNA of the CDR3 is TGTGCCACCTGGACTAGCGTATCCTACGAGCAGTACTTC.

V is TRBV9 and J is TRBJ2-7, with TRBD1 matching 11 bases. Germline V gene data show CDR1 as SGDLS and CDR2 as YYNGEE. The CDR3 length is 17 residues. V lost 0 bases to trimming and J lost 2 bases; unmatched junction nucleotides: 7. DNA for the CDR3: TGTGCCAGCAGCGTAGAAGTGGGACAGGGGGATCCCTACGAGCAGTACTTC. Translated, it gives CASSVEVGQGDPYEQYF.

This chain links TRBV7-9 with TRBJ2-1; D may be TRBD1 (5 bases). This CDR3 contains 13 residues. Germline V lookup: CDR1 SEHNR, CDR2 FQNEAQ (reference sequence). The V and J ends lost 5 bases and 8 bases respectively, with 13 bases between them. The CDR3 is CASSKTDRYEQFF. CDR3 in DNA: TGTGCCAGCAGCAAGACAGATAGATATGAGCAGTTCTTC.

This clonotype occurred a few times. The rearrangement links TRBV6-2 or TRBV6-3 to TRBJ2-3; perhaps TRBD1 as D (7 bases). Per germline, CDR1 MNHEY and CDR2 SVGEGT. The CDR3 is 16 amino acids. V dropped 6 bases and J dropped 3 bases, with 19 bases sitting between them. CDR3 nucleotides: TGTGCCAGCAGGGTTCCGGCGGGACAGAGGACAGATACGCAGTATTTT. This gives the protein CASRVPAGQRTDTQYF.

Only a few counts were recorded for this clonotype. This rearrangement joins TRBV5-6 to TRBJ1-1, with TRBD1 matching over 7 bases. CDR1 and CDR2 from the germline V gene are SGHDT and YYEEEE. Trimming at V came to 4 bases and at J to 1 base, leaving 10 bases not matched to a gene. This CDR3 contains 16 residues. The CDR3 loop reads CASSPRRGQTNTEAFF. The CDR3 nucleotides are TGTGCCAGCAGCCCAAGGAGGGGACAGACGAACACTGAAGCTTTCTTT.

This clonotype was picked up many times. This chain uses TRBV5-6 with TRBJ2-3, with 7 bases fitting TRBD1. V was pared by 1 base and J by 8 bases, with 10 bases of the junction left unmatched. Per the germline V gene, CDR1 is SGHDT and CDR2 is YYEEEE. This CDR3 comprises 15 residues. The CDR3 DNA reads as TGTGCCAGCAGCTTGTCTGACAGGGAGTCGGGTACGCAGTATTTT. Protein product: CASSLSDRESGTQYF.

The gene calls are TRBV7-6 and TRBJ2-1; 10 positions agree with TRBD2. In germline, CDR1 is SGHVS, CDR2 FNYEAQ. The length of the CDR3 is 15 residues. Trimming cost V 1 base and J 10 bases; bases outside gene matches: 7. As DNA, the CDR3 is TGTGCCAGCAGCTTAGAAGCGGGAGGGCCAGGGGAGCAGTTCTTC. Amino acid sequence: CASSLEAGGPGEQFF.

A few counts support this clonotype. The V call is TRBV12-3 or TRBV12-4, the J call TRBJ2-3; 11 bases fit TRBD2. After removal of 5 bases from V and 3 bases from J, the junction contained 7 bases not matched to a gene. The CDR3 spans 16 residues. The CDR3 sequence is CASSQRASGRTDTQYF. DNA of the CDR3: TGTGCCAGCAGTCAAAGGGCTAGCGGGAGGACAGATACGCAGTATTTT.

The V and J genes are TRBV5-1 and TRBJ2-3; a possible D gene is TRBD2 (7 bases). The V and J ends lost 1 base and 0 bases respectively, with 21 bases between them. Germline values: CDR1 SGHRS, CDR2 YFSETQ. The CDR3 spans 19 residues. Written as DNA, the CDR3 is TGCGCCAGCAGCTTGTGGGGGCGGGGGCTCCGGCATAGCACAGATACGCAGTATTTT. It codes for CASSLWGRGLRHSTDTQYF.

The chain links TRBV29-1 to TRBJ2-5; D is uncertain. This CDR3 spans 10 amino acids. Germline lookup yields CDR1 SQVTM and CDR2 ANQGSEA. V gave up 3 bases and J gave up 12 bases, with 11 bases separating them. The CDR3 region has the DNA TGCAGCGTTGAGGGCGGTGCTGAGTACTTC. Translated, it gives CSVEGGAEYF.

This clonotype has a handful of counts. The CDR3 loop reads CASNDFSGGTNTGELFF. For the CDR3, the DNA is TGTGCCAGTAACGACTTTAGCGGGGGGACAAACACCGGGGAGCTGTTTTTT. The chain links TRBV19 to TRBJ2-2, with TRBD2 identical over 10 bases. Germline V lookup: CDR1 LNHDA, CDR2 SQIVND (reference sequence). The CDR3 extends over 17 amino acids. With 7 bases clipped from V and 2 bases from J, the junction kept 10 bases outside the gene matches.

This clonotype was detected only a few times. V gene TRBV13 combines with J gene TRBJ2-2; a possible D gene is TRBD2 (5 bases). Germline V gene sequence: CDR1 PRHDT, CDR2 FYEKMQ (reference sequence). V was shortened by 5 bases and J by 4 bases, with 11 bases between the two germline ends. CDR3 size: 14 residues. The CDR3, as DNA: TGTGCCAGCAGCCCCGGACTTCTCACCGGGGAGCTGTTTTTT. Protein sequence: CASSPGLLTGELFF.

There are a few counts of this clonotype. CDR3 sequence reads: CATQPRLMGQGPITRDTQYF. The CDR3 region has the DNA TGTGCCACTCAACCTAGACTCATGGGACAGGGGCCAATAACCCGGGATACGCAGTATTTT. The V gene is TRBV7-9, the J gene TRBJ2-3; 10 positions match TRBD1. The V gene end was trimmed by 10 bases and the J gene end by 6 bases; junction bases not matched to a gene: 28. Germline CDR1 is SEHNR and CDR2 is FQNEAQ (reference sequence). This CDR3 region has 20 residues. The full variable domain, with the rest looked up from reference TRBV7-9 and TRBJ2-3, is DTGVSQNPRHKITKRGQNVTFRCDPISEHNRLYWYRQTLGQGPEFLTYFQNEAQLEKSRLLSDRFSAERPKGSFSTLEIQRTEQGDSAMYLCATQPRLMGQGPITRDTQYFGPGTRLTVL.

V gene TRBV12-3 or TRBV12-4 combines with J gene TRBJ2-1; TRBD2 matches 9 bases. V lost 8 bases and J lost 8; bases outside the gene matches: 13. The length of the CDR3 is 15 residues. The CDR3 loop is CASCPASGARDEQFF. The DNA for the CDR3 is TGTGCCAGCTGCCCGGCTAGCGGGGCCAGGGATGAGCAGTTCTTC.

This chain joins TRBV5-1 and TRBJ2-5; maybe TRBD2 (5 bases). The CDR3 sequence is 16 residues long. V gave up 3 bases and J gave up 1 base, with 16 bases separating them. Looked up from germline, CDR1 is SGHRS and CDR2 is YFSETQ. As DNA, the CDR3 is TGCGCCAGCAGCTCGGAGGCCGACCCTTTCCAAGAGACCCAGTACTTC. Its translation: CASSSEADPFQETQYF.